A selection of T cell receptor beta chains follows, all from one sample in a study of blood T cells in healthy people across ages. TCRdb re-called the 5' RACE reads with MiXCR, one entry per CDR3 protein. The table has roughly 1,500,000 distinct CDR3 sequences, 34% seen once; the top ten hold 10% to 12%. Input material: blood. The receptors here all came from a woman aged 30 to 39 in good health. Both conserved end residues are part of each CDR3. The order of the fields is V gene, J gene, CDR3 protein.

TRBV4-1,TRBJ1-2,CASSQGQADSYGYTF
TRBV6-6,TRBJ1-1,CASSWTAGNTEAFF
TRBV9,TRBJ2-3,CASSEGAFYTDTQYF
TRBV11-3,TRBJ2-3,CASSLGVLDTQYF
TRBV5-1,TRBJ2-7,CASSSPHSYEQYF
TRBV30,TRBJ2-7,CAWDRSYEQYF
TRBV5-5,TRBJ1-2,CASSLNGDYGYTF
TRBV12-3/TRBV12-4,TRBJ1-2,CASITSGAGNNYGYTF
TRBV5-1,TRBJ2-7,CASIQAGGPLREQYF
TRBV7-9,TRBJ2-3,CASSSRTSGTTDTQYF
TRBV7-9,TRBJ2-1,CASSSGVGLDANEQFF
TRBV21-1,TRBJ2-7,CASRAKDLTNRAPYEQYF
TRBV12-3/TRBV12-4,TRBJ2-1,CASSLGLAGGKDNEQFF
TRBV5-1,TRBJ2-5,CASSLEAPSETQYF
TRBV7-8,TRBJ1-1,CANSSFNTPGTEAFF
TRBV7-9,TRBJ2-3,CASSPGTASSTGTQYF
TRBV10-3,TRBJ2-5,CAISESLAGAGETQYF
TRBV5-6,TRBJ2-3,CASSLRISTDTDTQYF
TRBV6-5,TRBJ2-5,CASSTRAGQQETQYF
TRBV27,TRBJ1-1,CASRPQGATEAFF
TRBV10-3,TRBJ2-3,CAISPSGGFTDTQYF
TRBV30,TRBJ1-2,CAWMAEINYGYTF
TRBV29-1,TRBJ2-1,CSVAFTGTSGYNEQFF
TRBV3-1,TRBJ1-1,CASSHQLNTEAFF
TRBV3-1,TRBJ1-2,CASSHPMSAGGINGYTF
TRBV5-4,TRBJ2-5,CASSLKTGAFQETQYF
TRBV30,TRBJ2-7,CAWSLGKYEQYF
TRBV2,TRBJ1-6,CASSELGHWVNSPLHF
TRBV27,TRBJ2-7,CASSSRVTSGSYEQYF
TRBV20-1,TRBJ2-7,CSAQDRGRVIGHEQYF
TRBV6-1,TRBJ2-3,CASSELRGGTDTQYF
TRBV19,TRBJ2-7,CASSKTFPGQGNHEQYF
TRBV20-1,TRBJ2-1,CSARDFLLAVDEQFF
TRBV5-1,TRBJ2-3,CASSSAGPCTDTQYF
TRBV20-1,TRBJ1-2,CSARVTMDYGYTF
TRBV28,TRBJ1-5,CASSFRDRNNQPQHF
TRBV5-1,TRBJ2-5,CASTPGRGLSAETQYF
TRBV15,NA,CATSRDPEETYNEQYF
TRBV27,TRBJ1-1,CVQGANTEAFF
TRBV10-3,TRBJ2-3,CAISESPRAPPTDTHYF
TRBV7-9,TRBJ1-1,CASSPPRKAPLMNTEAFF
TRBV5-1,TRBJ1-5,CASSFSGTGDHQPQHF
TRBV20-1,TRBJ1-5,CSASNGQGFGSNQPQHF
TRBV15,TRBJ2-6,CATTAGTYSGANVLTF